These 5 T cell receptor beta chains share one sample of origin, sequenced in a study of cytomegalovirus exposure and HLA in healthy donors. Amplification used 60 Vbeta primers and 13 Jbeta primers. Some clones are missing from TCRdb's copy, which holds only in-frame ones; the method was immunoSEQ multiplex PCR. The data hold more than 150,000 clones, with roughly 80% observed a single time. Sequencing was carried out using PBMCs. The receptors here all came from a woman aged 50 to 60 in good health and CMV-seropositive.

The chain links TRBV7-9 to TRBJ2-1; TRBD1 agrees at 9 bases. V lost 2 bases to trimming and J lost 7 bases; unmatched junction nucleotides: 3. The CDR3 has 14 residues. Germline assignment: CDR1 SEHNR and CDR2 FQNEAQ (reference sequence). The CDR3 loop is CASSLKGQGNEQFF. The CDR3 coding sequence is TGTGCCAGCAGCTTAAAGGGACAGGGAAATGAGCAGTTCTTC.

The CDR3: CAISEGTVQPQHF. The CDR3 DNA follows: TGTGCCATCAGTGAGGGGACAGTTCAGCCCCAGCATTTT. The chain recombines TRBV10-3 with TRBJ1-5; TRBD1 matches 7 bases. After removal of 2 bases from V and 6 bases from J, the junction contained 1 base not matched to a gene. The germline gives CDR1 ENHRY, CDR2 SYGVKD. CDR3 length: 13 residues.

The V call is TRBV10-3, the J call TRBJ2-7; D is uncertain. Trimming cost V 5 bases and J 0 bases, with 8 bases left between them. CDR1 is ENHRY and CDR2 is SYGVKD in the germline V gene. There are 13 residues in the CDR3. The CDR3: CAISPRSSYEQYF. The CDR3 DNA reads TGTGCCATCAGTCCGCGGAGCTCCTACGAGCAGTACTTC.

The chain employs TRBV21-1 and TRBJ1-5; TRBD1 was called by the table and not checked on the DNA. TRBV21-1 is a pseudogene segment. The CDR3 loop spans 15 amino acids. The CDR3: CASSKETTGNQPQHF. In DNA, the CDR3 is TGTGCCAGCAGCAAAGAAACGACAGGGAATCAGCCCCAGCATTTT.

V gene TRBV6-5 combines with J gene TRBJ2-2; D is perhaps TRBD2 (5 bases). The CDR3 spans 15 residues. V shed 7 bases and J shed 0 bases, with 12 bases lying between them. The germline V gene encodes CDR1 MNHEY and CDR2 SVGAGI. This CDR3 is CASTSGDTNTGELFF. Written as DNA, the CDR3 is TGTGCCAGCACATCCGGGGATACGAACACCGGGGAGCTGTTTTTT.